The clone carrying this T cell receptor (beta chain) was counted once. V shed 5 bases and J 5 bases; nucleotides not matched to a gene: 8. The CDR3 sequence is 16 residues long. Germline CDR1 reads SGHDT; CDR2 reads YYEEEE. Measured with immunoSEQ multiplex PCR; TCRdb has only the in-frame clones, and not every one. The table has 90,000 to 95,000 clones, around nine tenths seen once. The source of the sample is a study of blood T cell repertoires in COVID-19. Whole-study context: There were acute and convalescent COVID-19 samples, and they came from the United States, Italy and Spain. Nucleic acid was either cDNA or gDNA, and it came from T cells, B-cell-depleted T cells, or PBMCs.

The genes are TRBV5-6 and TRBJ2-2; the match to TRBD2 covers 11 bases. The source material was peripheral blood. The sequence was collected from an elderly woman with active COVID-19. The CDR3 coding sequence is TGTGCCAGCAGTTTCCGACTAGCGGGATATACCGGGGAGCTGTTTTTT. This codes for CASSFRLAGYTGELFF.